This T cell receptor beta chain was captured in a study of blood T cell repertoires in COVID-19. As for the study in general: T cells, B-cell-depleted T cells, or PBMCs supplied cDNA or gDNA.

This CDR3 spans 15 amino acids. Between the trimmed V and J ends, which lost 1 base and 4 bases, there was a span of 14 bases. Germline CDR1 reads SGHDT; CDR2 reads YYEEEE. Clones were sequenced by immunoSEQ multiplex PCR, and TCRdb holds only the in-frame ones, with some missing. In the table there are approximately 200,000 clones, 94% of which are singletons. The sequencing sample was made of peripheral blood. The V gene is TRBV5-6, the J gene TRBJ1-2; perhaps TRBD1 as D (5 bases). The sequence derives from a man in his thirties or forties with COVID-19, enrolled during active disease. This CDR3 is CASSLIETDTYGYTF. For the CDR3, the DNA is TGTGCCAGCAGCTTGATAGAGACGGACACCTATGGCTACACCTTC.